The entry below describes one TCR beta chain. The germline gives CDR1 SNHLY, CDR2 FYNNEI. The V end was cut by 6 bases, the J end by 1 base, with 12 bases between. This CDR3 has 15 residues. The source of the sample is a study of shared clonotypes between healthy human individuals. Running of the assay took place at deep level. Several immunoSEQ plates held equal portions of the genomic DNA taken from each subset. PBMC DNA, left unsorted, was sequenced on ten immunoSEQ deep assay plates. Only in-frame clones appear in the TCRdb table, and some are missing; sequencing was by immunoSEQ multiplex PCR. This table holds more than 400,000 clones, approximately 81% found once.

The genes are TRBV2 and TRBJ1-4; TRBD1 might be the D (5 bases). This TCR was recovered from a woman between 40 and 55 years old in good health. Some clones in this sample may be carry-over from other donors' samples. Source material: PBMCs. CDR3 loop: CASSLLGGTNEKLFF. The CDR3 DNA is TGTGCCAGCAGCCTATTGGGGGGAACTAATGAAAAACTGTTTTTT.